This T cell receptor beta chain was found in a study of blood T cells in healthy people across ages. CDR1 is MNHNY, CDR2 SVGAGI, per germline (reference sequence). Trimming removed 6 bases at V and 3 bases at J, with 11 bases between. CDR3 length: 13 residues. The use of a sample-barcoded 5' primer and a J-beta primer mix characterized a second PCR of about 7 to 12 cycles. TCRdb used MiXCR to reprocess the 5' RACE reads, holding one entry per CDR3 protein. Seen here are over 950,000 distinct CDR3 sequences, about 53% observed once, and the top ten hold 20% to 25%. The V gene is TRBV6-6, the J gene TRBJ1-1, with D maybe TRBD1 (5 bases). This TCR derives from a woman aged 60-75 years in good health. Sequencing was done on a sample of blood. In nucleotides, the CDR3 is TGTGCCAGCAGCTTCGAGGGGCACACTGAAGCTTTCTTT. Its translation: CASSFEGHTEAFF.